The 18 T cell receptor beta chains in this list originate from one sample, sequenced in a study of shared clonotypes between healthy human individuals. Method: immunoSEQ multiplex PCR; TCRdb's copy keeps in-frame clones and lacks some. The repertoire consists of about 2.3 million clones, with 92% occurring once and the leading ten covering 0.3% to 0.45%. Sample: naive CD4+ T cells from PBMCs. Subset given: CD45RA+ positively selected. All receptors come from a man aged 18 to 29 in good health. Some clones in this sample may be carry-over from other donors' samples.

The chain carries TRBV6-4 and TRBJ1-1; 7 bases agree with TRBD1. V shed 3 bases, J shed 8 bases, and the junction held 15 bases outside the gene matches. The CDR3 runs 16 residues. Germline CDR1 MRHNA, CDR2 SNTAGT. In nucleotides, the CDR3 is TGTGCCAGCAGTGATCGCGGTAGGGGGCGCGTGAGGGAAGCTTTCTTT. It yields the protein CASSDRGRGRVREAFF.

This clone was seen just once. Other DNA sequences within the sample encode an identical CDR3. The chain employs TRBV5-8 and TRBJ2-7; D gene ambiguous. V lost 0 bases to trimming and J lost 7 bases, with 5 bases between them. Germline V gene data show CDR1 as SGHTS and CDR2 as YDEGEE. The CDR3 consists of 11 residues. CDR3 region: CASSLGREQYF. The CDR3 coding sequence is TGTGCCAGCAGCTTGGGTCGGGAGCAGTACTTC.

The V call is TRBV6-1, the J call TRBJ2-3, with TRBD1 matching 7 bases. The CDR3 is 15 amino acids. The V gene's germline CDR1 is MNHNS and CDR2 SASEGT. V trimming: 3 bases; J trimming: 0 bases; junction bases outside the gene matches: 3. Here the CDR3 reads CASSERGLSTDTQYF. The CDR3 coding sequence is TGTGCCAGCAGTGAGAGGGGGCTTAGCACAGATACGCAGTATTTT.

This clone was seen a single time. Other DNA variants within this sample encode the same CDR3. This chain joins TRBV4-2 and TRBJ2-1, with D hard to call. Germline assignment: CDR1 LGHNA and CDR2 YNFKEQ. This CDR3 has 15 residues. V lost 1 base to trimming and J lost 0 bases, with 7 bases between them. The CDR3 loop is CASSQVSGSYNEQFF. CDR3 in DNA: TGTGCCAGCAGCCAAGTTTCGGGCTCCTACAATGAGCAGTTCTTC.

The chain employs TRBV5-6 and TRBJ1-6; 10 positions agree with TRBD1. The germline V gene encodes CDR1 SGHDT and CDR2 YYEEEE. The V segment lost 5 bases and the J segment 7 bases; nucleotides outside the gene matches: 3. CDR3 length: 14 amino acids. The CDR3 sequence: CASSPGQGNSPLHF. CDR3 nucleotide sequence: TGTGCCAGCAGTCCGGGACAGGGGAATTCACCCCTCCACTTT.

The chain employs TRBV30 and TRBJ1-2, with D maybe TRBD1 (5 bases). Trimming stripped 2 bases from V and 6 bases from J, with 10 bases between. Germline CDR1 reads GTSNPN; CDR2 reads SVGIG (reference sequence). The CDR3 spans 12 residues. As DNA, the CDR3 is TGTGCCTGGAGTTCAGGGCCCCATGGCTACACCTTC. Translation: CAWSSGPHGYTF.

The chain recombines TRBV28 with TRBJ2-1, with 12 positions matching TRBD1. The CDR3 has 15 amino acids. V was pared by 4 bases and J by 6 bases, with 4 bases of the junction left unmatched. Per germline, CDR1 MDHEN and CDR2 SYDVKM. In DNA form, the CDR3 reads TGTGCCAGCAGTTCGGGACAGGGGGCGCCCAATGAGCAGTTCTTC. Its translation: CASSSGQGAPNEQFF. The complete variable domain, with remaining parts taken from reference TRBV28 and TRBJ2-1, reads DVKVTQSSRYLVKRTGEKVFLECVQDMDHENMFWYRQDPGLGLRLIYFSYDVKMKEKGDIPEGYSVSREKKERFSLILESASTNQTSMYLCASSSGQGAPNEQFFGPGTRLTVL.

This chain connects TRBV29-1 to TRBJ2-5, with 9 bases lining up with TRBD2. The CDR3 is made up of 14 amino acids. The trim removed 7 bases at V and 5 bases at J, leaving 11 bases unmatched. Germline V gene sequence: CDR1 SQVTM, CDR2 ANQGSEA. As DNA, the CDR3 is TGCAGCGCATCCAAGGGACTAGCCGGGGAGACCCAGTACTTC. Its protein is CSASKGLAGETQYF.

The chain employs TRBV18 and TRBJ2-3; 7 bases are shared with TRBD2. The CDR3 has 17 amino acids. Germline V gives CDR1 KGHSH, CDR2 LQKENI. V was clipped by 1 base and J by 4 bases; unmatched bases: 11. The CDR3 nucleotides read TGTGCCAGCTCACCACGAAGGGTTAGCGGGCGGGCAGATACGCAGTATTTT. Amino acids: CASSPRRVSGRADTQYF.

The rearrangement joins TRBV5-1 to TRBJ2-2; 7 bases map to TRBD2. The CDR3 extends over 16 amino acids. J was trimmed by 0 bases and V by 5 bases; bases with no gene match: 7. The germline V gene has CDR1 SGHRS and CDR2 YFSETQ. The CDR3 bases are TGCGCCAGCAGTTCGCTAGCGGACCCGAACACCGGGGAGCTGTTTTTT. Translated, it gives CASSSLADPNTGELFF.

The chain carries TRBV4-1 and TRBJ2-5; the D gene could be TRBD1 or TRBD2 (5 bases each). V was trimmed by 4 bases and J by 5 bases, leaving 14 bases between them. Germline V gene lookup returns CDR1 MGHRA and CDR2 YSYEKL. This CDR3 is 14 amino acids long. In nucleotides, the CDR3 is TGCGCCAGCAGCCCAGGGTCCAGGGAGGAGACCCAGTACTTC. Its protein product is CASSPGSREETQYF.

This chain uses TRBV5-1 with TRBJ1-2, with a tentative D call TRBD1 (6 bases). Germline values: CDR1 SGHRS, CDR2 YFSETQ. Trimming pared 7 bases from V and 4 bases from J, leaving 20 bases between. This CDR3 has 15 residues. The CDR3 DNA reads TGCGCCAGCGGGGTGGGGGCATCACCGGTCTATGGCTACACCTTC. It codes for CASGVGASPVYGYTF.

This clone has just one count. The chain has TRBV5-4 and TRBJ2-5, with a possible D match to TRBD1 (6 bases). Trimming pared 2 bases from V and 3 bases from J, leaving 8 bases between. CDR3 length equals 13 residues. Germline CDR1 and CDR2: SGHNT and YYREEE (reference sequence). CDR3 in DNA: TGTGCCAGCAGCTTAGGGGGAGAAGAGACCCAGTACTTC. It encodes CASSLGGEETQYF.

The chain couples TRBV28 to TRBJ2-7, with D unresolved. Germline CDR1 MDHEN, CDR2 SYDVKM. There are 13 residues in the CDR3. The ends were cut back, 6 bases at V and 5 bases at J, with 14 bases in the middle. CDR3 in DNA: TGTGCCAGCAGCCCACCCGTAATCCACGAGCAGTACTTC. It codes for CASSPPVIHEQYF.

V is TRBV5-1 and J is TRBJ1-2; D gene ambiguous. V lost 4 bases and J lost 4, with 11 bases in between. The V gene's germline CDR1 is SGHRS and CDR2 YFSETQ. This CDR3 spans 13 amino acids. CDR3 region: CASSDDGIYGYTF. Here the CDR3 DNA reads TGCGCCAGCAGCGATGACGGCATCTATGGCTACACCTTC.

The rearrangement joins TRBV6-6 to TRBJ2-5; D possibly corresponds to TRBD1 (6 bases). V was pared by 4 bases and J by 12 bases, with 15 bases between. The CDR3 is 12 residues long. Germline assignment: CDR1 MNHNY and CDR2 SVGAGI (reference sequence). The CDR3 spells CASSWADSPEYF. DNA for the CDR3: TGTGCCAGCAGTTGGGCGGACAGTCCCGAGTACTTC.

The chain couples TRBV2 to TRBJ2-5; D unclear. Trimming left V 4 bases short and J 2 bases short, with 8 bases between. CDR3 length: 13 amino acids. Germline V gene data show CDR1 as SNHLY and CDR2 as FYNNEI. The CDR3 protein is CASSVGRQETQYF. The CDR3, as DNA: TGTGCCAGCAGTGTAGGCAGGCAAGAGACCCAGTACTTC. Full variable domain (rest looked up from reference TRBV2 and TRBJ2-5): EPEVTQTPSHQVTQMGQEVILRCVPISNHLYFYWYRQILGQKVEFLVSFYNNEISEKSEIFDDQFSVERPDGSNFTLKIRSTKLEDSAMYFCASSVGRQETQYFGPGTRLLVL.

V is TRBV6-6 and J is TRBJ2-1; D perhaps matches TRBD1 (6 bases). CDR3 length equals 14 residues. The germline gives CDR1 MNHNY, CDR2 SVGAGI (reference sequence). V lost 5 bases, J lost 6 bases, and 14 bases lay in between. Here the CDR3 DNA reads TGTGCCAGCAGTACCCCGAGGGGGAGCAATGAGCAGTTCTTC. Translation gives CASSTPRGSNEQFF.